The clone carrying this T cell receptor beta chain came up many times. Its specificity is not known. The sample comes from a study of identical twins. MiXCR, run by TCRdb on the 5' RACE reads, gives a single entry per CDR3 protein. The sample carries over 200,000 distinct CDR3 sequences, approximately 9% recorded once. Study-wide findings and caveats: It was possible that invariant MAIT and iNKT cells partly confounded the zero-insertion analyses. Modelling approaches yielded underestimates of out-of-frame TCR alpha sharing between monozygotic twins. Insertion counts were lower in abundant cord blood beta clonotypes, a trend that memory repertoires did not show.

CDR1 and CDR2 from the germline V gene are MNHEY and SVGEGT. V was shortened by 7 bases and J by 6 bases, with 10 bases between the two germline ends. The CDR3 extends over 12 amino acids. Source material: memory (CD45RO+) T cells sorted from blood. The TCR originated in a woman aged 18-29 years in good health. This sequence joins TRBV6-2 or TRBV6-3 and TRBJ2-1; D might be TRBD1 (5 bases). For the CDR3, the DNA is TGTGCCAGCACCTCCAGGGCCAATGAGCAGTTCTTC. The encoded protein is CASTSRANEQFF.